This is a list of T cell receptor beta chains from one sample in a study of human T cells and chemical hapten exposure. TCRdb passed the RACE reads through MiXCR, listing each CDR3 protein once. The sample carries tens of thousands of distinct CDR3 sequences, 10% to 13% recorded once. The specimen was whole blood, collected in connection with sensitization to the hapten diphenylcyclopropenone (DPC). The receptors were gathered from a man in his forties with alopecia areata. Some clones in this sample may be carry-over from other donors' samples. The CDR3 runs from the conserved cysteine through the conserved F or W. Fields, in order: J gene, clone size, D gene, V gene, CDR3 protein, CDR3 DNA. D genes are given only for firm matches. Size tells how often a clone was seen (once, few, many) or the class of an expanded clone, and some rows leave it out.

J: TRBJ2-7; size: .; D: .; V: TRBV6-2/TRBV6-3; CDR3: CASSQGGDEQYF; DNA: TGTGCCAGCAGCCAAGGGGGGGACGAGCAGTACTTC
J: TRBJ2-1; size: .; D: TRBD2; V: TRBV20-1; CDR3: CSAREGGRGEQFF; DNA: TGCAGTGCTAGAGAAGGCGGGAGGGGTGAGCAGTTCTTC
J: TRBJ2-5; size: few; D: .; V: TRBV4-1; CDR3: CASSRGGGYGETQYF; DNA: TGCGCCAGCAGCCGGGGAGGTGGTTACGGGGAGACCCAGTACTTC
J: TRBJ1-6; size: many; D: TRBD1; V: TRBV7-2; CDR3: CASSPPGTGVTSPLHF; DNA: TGTGCCAGCAGCCCCCCCGGGACAGGGGTAACTTCACCCCTCCACTTT
J: TRBJ2-5; size: .; D: TRBD2; V: TRBV9; CDR3: CASGLAGARETQYF; DNA: TGTGCCAGCGGGTTAGCGGGAGCGCGGGAGACCCAGTACTTC
J: TRBJ1-1; size: .; D: TRBD1; V: TRBV5-1; CDR3: CASSDREATEAFF; DNA: TGCGCCAGCAGTGACAGGGAGGCCACTGAAGCTTTCTTT
J: TRBJ2-7; size: few; D: TRBD1; V: TRBV20-1; CDR3: CSVDRGQGIAEQYF; DNA: TGCAGCGTCGATAGGGGACAGGGGATTGCCGAGCAGTACTTC
J: TRBJ2-5; size: few; D: .; V: TRBV30; CDR3: CAWSVGAWETQYF; DNA: TGTGCCTGGAGTGTGGGGGCCTGGGAGACCCAGTACTTC
J: TRBJ1-1; size: many; D: .; V: TRBV12-3/TRBV12-4; CDR3: CASSLLGTPNTEAFF; DNA: TGTGCCAGCAGTTTACTGGGTACACCCAACACTGAAGCTTTCTTT
J: TRBJ1-1; size: .; D: .; V: TRBV12-5; CDR3: CASGLIAGTMNTEAFF; DNA: TGTGCTAGTGGTTTGATCGCAGGGACGATGAACACTGAAGCTTTCTTT
J: TRBJ2-1; size: .; D: .; V: TRBV7-2; CDR3: CASSPTFIHNEQFF; DNA: TGTGCCAGCAGCCCAACCTTTATACACAATGAGCAGTTCTTC
J: TRBJ1-1; size: many; D: .; V: TRBV10-3; CDR3: CAISVPGGEAFF; DNA: TGTGCCATCAGTGTTCCCGGAGGTGAAGCTTTCTTT
J: TRBJ2-2; size: .; D: TRBD2; V: TRBV7-2; CDR3: CASSSGLAGGGELFF; DNA: TGTGCCAGCAGCTCGGGACTAGCGGGAGGAGGGGAGCTGTTTTTT
J: TRBJ2-5; size: many; D: .; V: TRBV20-1; CDR3: CSATPLDSQETQYF; DNA: TGCAGTGCTACACCTTTGGACAGCCAAGAGACCCAGTACTTC
J: TRBJ1-2; size: few; D: .; V: TRBV28; CDR3: CASIPAGGYGYTF; DNA: TGTGCCAGCATCCCAGCGGGGGGCTATGGCTACACCTTC
J: TRBJ1-4; size: .; D: TRBD1; V: TRBV28; CDR3: CASSLPGTGVNEKLFF; DNA: TGTGCCAGCAGCCTTCCCGGGACAGGGGTTAATGAAAAACTGTTTTTT
J: TRBJ2-4; size: .; D: TRBD2; V: TRBV6-2/TRBV6-3; CDR3: CASSYPTSGAAKNIQYF; DNA: TGTGCCAGCAGTTATCCTACTAGCGGGGCGGCCAAAAACATTCAGTACTTC
J: TRBJ2-5; size: few; D: .; V: TRBV20-1; CDR3: CSATEYQETQYF; DNA: TGCAGTGCCACGGAGTACCAAGAGACCCAGTACTTC
J: TRBJ2-2; size: .; D: .; V: TRBV28; CDR3: CASSLAGGVTGELFF; DNA: TGTGCCAGCAGTTTAGCCGGGGGCGTCACCGGGGAGCTGTTTTTT
J: TRBJ2-3; size: few; D: .; V: TRBV7-2; CDR3: CASSLAVSTDTQYF; DNA: TGTGCCAGCAGCTTAGCGGTTAGCACAGATACGCAGTATTTT
J: TRBJ2-1; size: few; D: TRBD2; V: TRBV20-1; CDR3: CSARARQSSGIGSEQFF; DNA: TGCAGTGCTAGAGCGCGCCAATCTAGCGGGATAGGGAGTGAGCAGTTCTTC
J: TRBJ2-5; size: few; D: .; V: TRBV11-2; CDR3: CASSSGVTGRETQYF; DNA: TGTGCCAGCAGCTCCGGAGTGACAGGGAGGGAGACCCAGTACTTC
J: TRBJ2-3; size: few; D: .; V: TRBV21-1; CDR3: CASSKSEHTDTQYF; DNA: TGTGCCAGCAGCAAGTCCGAACACACAGATACGCAGTATTTT
J: TRBJ2-7; size: many; D: .; V: TRBV29-1; CDR3: CSVDKGESEQYF; DNA: TGCAGCGTTGATAAGGGGGAAAGCGAGCAGTACTTC
J: TRBJ2-7; size: few; D: .; V: TRBV20-1; CDR3: CSARGDGAWDEQYF; DNA: TGCAGTGCTAGAGGAGACGGGGCATGGGACGAGCAGTACTTC
J: TRBJ1-5; size: .; D: .; V: TRBV13; CDR3: CASSLGGDGGNQPQHF; DNA: TGTGCCAGCAGCTTAGGAGGAGACGGAGGCAATCAGCCCCAGCATTTT
J: TRBJ1-2; size: many; D: TRBD1; V: TRBV7-2; CDR3: CASSSTRQGGYGYTF; DNA: TGTGCCAGCAGCTCCACCCGACAGGGCGGATATGGCTACACCTTC
J: TRBJ2-4; size: few; D: .; V: TRBV6-2/TRBV6-3; CDR3: CASEGATKNIQYF; DNA: TGTGCCAGCGAAGGGGCGACCAAAAACATTCAGTACTTC
J: TRBJ2-5; size: .; D: .; V: TRBV6-1; CDR3: CASSEGVGLGGETQYF; DNA: TGTGCCAGCAGTGAGGGTGTCGGTTTGGGAGGAGAGACCCAGTACTTC
J: TRBJ2-5; size: few; D: .; V: TRBV5-1; CDR3: CASSRDGGAETQYF; DNA: TGCGCCAGCAGTAGGGACGGGGGCGCAGAGACCCAGTACTTC
J: TRBJ2-1; size: many; D: TRBD2; V: TRBV28; CDR3: CASSLERLAVNEQFF; DNA: TGTGCCAGCAGTTTGGAAAGACTAGCGGTTAATGAGCAGTTCTTC
J: TRBJ2-7; size: .; D: .; V: TRBV20-1; CDR3: CSAGNLGTYEQYF; DNA: TGCAGTGCCGGTAACTTAGGGACCTACGAGCAGTACTTC
J: TRBJ2-3; size: .; D: TRBD1; V: TRBV5-6; CDR3: CASSKPDRVADTQYF; DNA: TGTGCCAGCAGCAAACCGGACAGGGTAGCAGATACGCAGTATTTT
J: TRBJ1-4; size: many; D: TRBD1; V: TRBV12-3/TRBV12-4; CDR3: CASSYRGATNEKLFF; DNA: TGTGCCAGCAGCTACAGGGGCGCAACTAATGAAAAACTGTTTTTT
J: TRBJ2-2; size: few; D: .; V: TRBV7-9; CDR3: CASSSFRGPRPNTGELFF; DNA: TGTGCCAGCAGCTCATTCCGGGGCCCCCGGCCGAACACCGGGGAGCTGTTTTTT
J: TRBJ1-2; size: few; D: .; V: TRBV20-1; CDR3: CSARVGSGGYTF; DNA: TGCAGTGCTAGGGTGGGGTCGGGAGGCTACACCTTC
J: TRBJ2-3; size: .; D: .; V: TRBV6-6; CDR3: CACEGGNTDTQYF; DNA: TGTGCCTGCGAGGGCGGGAACACAGATACGCAGTATTTT
J: TRBJ1-2; size: many; D: .; V: TRBV25-1; CDR3: CASSASRAYGYTF; DNA: TGTGCCAGCAGTGCTTCCAGAGCCTATGGCTACACCTTC
J: TRBJ1-1; size: .; D: .; V: TRBV20-1; CDR3: CSAREVNRIDTEAFF; DNA: TGCAGTGCTAGAGAAGTTAACCGGATAGACACTGAAGCTTTCTTT
J: TRBJ2-3; size: many; D: .; V: TRBV5-1; CDR3: CASNERVTDTQYF; DNA: TGCGCCAGCAACGAGCGGGTTACAGATACGCAGTATTTT
J: TRBJ2-4; size: .; D: TRBD2; V: TRBV2; CDR3: CASSPQLAGFKNIQYF; DNA: TGTGCCAGCAGTCCCCAACTAGCGGGGTTCAAAAACATTCAGTACTTC
J: TRBJ1-1; size: many; D: .; V: TRBV7-3; CDR3: CASSYTLDTEAFF; DNA: TGTGCCAGCAGCTACACCCTGGACACTGAAGCTTTCTTT
J: TRBJ2-5; size: .; D: TRBD2; V: TRBV7-7; CDR3: CASSPYGGRVQETQYF; DNA: TGTGCTAGCAGCCCTTATGGCGGGAGGGTACAAGAGACCCAGTACTTC
J: TRBJ2-1; size: .; D: TRBD2; V: TRBV11-1; CDR3: CASSWLAGDNEQFF; DNA: TGTGCCAGCAGCTGGCTAGCGGGGGACAATGAGCAGTTCTTC
J: TRBJ1-1; size: many; D: .; V: TRBV7-9; CDR3: CASSLGAGETEAFF; DNA: TGTGCCAGCAGCTTAGGAGCCGGGGAGACTGAAGCTTTCTTT
J: TRBJ1-1; size: many; D: .; V: TRBV29-1; CDR3: CSARNTEAFF; DNA: TGCAGCGCCCGGAACACTGAAGCTTTCTTT
J: TRBJ2-2; size: .; D: .; V: TRBV30; CDR3: CAWRISGELFF; DNA: TGTGCCTGGAGAATATCCGGGGAGCTGTTTTTT
J: TRBJ2-1; size: .; D: .; V: TRBV6-6; CDR3: CASSYPSAYNEQFF; DNA: TGTGCCAGCAGTTACCCCAGCGCTTACAATGAGCAGTTCTTC
J: TRBJ2-3; size: .; D: TRBD2; V: TRBV20-1; CDR3: CSAEGLAGGKDTQYF; DNA: TGCAGTGCCGAGGGACTAGCGGGAGGGAAAGATACGCAGTATTTT
J: TRBJ1-4; size: many; D: .; V: TRBV10-3; CDR3: CATPGPSRGEKLFF; DNA: TGTGCCACCCCCGGGCCGAGCCGGGGTGAAAAACTGTTTTTT
J: TRBJ2-3; size: .; D: TRBD2; V: TRBV4-3; CDR3: CASSPRRLAGVLGTQYF; DNA: TGCGCCAGCAGCCCCCGGAGACTAGCGGGAGTACTGGGTACGCAGTATTTT
J: TRBJ1-1; size: many; D: .; V: TRBV6-2/TRBV6-3; CDR3: CASRGMGVSEAFF; DNA: TGTGCCAGCAGGGGCATGGGGGTCTCTGAAGCTTTCTTT
J: TRBJ2-3; size: .; D: .; V: TRBV6-5; CDR3: CASGVNPADTQYF; DNA: TGTGCCAGCGGGGTTAACCCCGCAGATACGCAGTATTTT
J: TRBJ2-5; size: few; D: .; V: TRBV5-4; CDR3: CASSPTIASYQETQYF; DNA: TGTGCCAGCAGCCCGACAATAGCGAGCTACCAAGAGACCCAGTACTTC
J: TRBJ2-3; size: .; D: .; V: TRBV24-1; CDR3: CATSDLNGNTQYF; DNA: TGTGCCACCAGTGATTTAAACGGTAATACGCAGTATTTT
J: TRBJ1-1; size: many; D: TRBD1; V: TRBV6-5; CDR3: CATLDRRNTEAFF; DNA: TGTGCCACCTTGGACAGGAGGAACACTGAAGCTTTCTTT
J: TRBJ2-5; size: .; D: .; V: TRBV11-2; CDR3: CASSFGLQETQYF; DNA: TGTGCCAGCAGCTTCGGACTACAAGAGACCCAGTACTTC
J: TRBJ2-4; size: few; D: .; V: TRBV30; CDR3: CAWKEAAKNIQYF; DNA: TGTGCCTGGAAGGAAGCAGCCAAAAACATTCAGTACTTC
J: TRBJ2-3; size: .; D: .; V: TRBV7-2; CDR3: CASSLIGASTDTQYF; DNA: TGTGCCAGCAGCTTGATAGGCGCTAGCACAGATACGCAGTATTTT